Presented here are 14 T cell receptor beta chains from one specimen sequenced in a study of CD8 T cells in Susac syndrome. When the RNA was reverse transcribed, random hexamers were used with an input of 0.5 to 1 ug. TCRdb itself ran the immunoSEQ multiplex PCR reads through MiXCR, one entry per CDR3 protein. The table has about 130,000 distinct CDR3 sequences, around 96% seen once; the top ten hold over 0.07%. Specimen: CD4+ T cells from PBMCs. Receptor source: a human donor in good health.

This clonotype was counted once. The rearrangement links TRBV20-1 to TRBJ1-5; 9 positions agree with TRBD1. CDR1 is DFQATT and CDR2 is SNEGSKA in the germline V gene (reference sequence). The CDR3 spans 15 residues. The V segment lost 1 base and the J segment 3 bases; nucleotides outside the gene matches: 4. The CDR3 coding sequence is TGCAGTGCTAGAGGCCGGGACAGGGTCAATCAGCCCCAGCATTTT. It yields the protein CSARGRDRVNQPQHF.

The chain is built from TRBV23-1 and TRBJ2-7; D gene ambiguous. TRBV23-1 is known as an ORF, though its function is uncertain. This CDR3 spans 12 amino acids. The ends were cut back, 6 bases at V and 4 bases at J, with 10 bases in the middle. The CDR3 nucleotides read TGCGCCAGCAGCCAGATTCAGTACGAGCAGTACTTC. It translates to CASSQIQYEQYF.

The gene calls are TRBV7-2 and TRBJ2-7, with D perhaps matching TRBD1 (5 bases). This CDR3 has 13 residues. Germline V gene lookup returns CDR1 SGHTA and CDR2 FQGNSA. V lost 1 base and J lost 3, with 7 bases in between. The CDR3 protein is CASSLGRVYEQYF. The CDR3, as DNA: TGTGCCAGCAGCTTAGGCAGGGTCTACGAGCAGTACTTC.

CDR3 sequence (DNA): TGCAGCGTGACCCGGGACCAGTACAATGAGCAGTTCTTC. It codes for CSVTRDQYNEQFF. V gene TRBV29-1 combines with J gene TRBJ2-1, with D tentatively TRBD1 or TRBD2 (5 bases each). This CDR3 contains 13 residues. V lost 6 bases and J 4 bases, leaving 13 bases between the germline ends. Per the germline V gene, CDR1 is SQVTM and CDR2 is ANQGSEA.

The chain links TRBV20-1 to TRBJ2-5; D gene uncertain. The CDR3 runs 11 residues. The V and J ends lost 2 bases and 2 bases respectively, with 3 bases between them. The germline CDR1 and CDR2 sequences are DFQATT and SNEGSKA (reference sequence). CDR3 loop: CSARQQETQYF. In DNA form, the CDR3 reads TGCAGTGCTAGACAGCAAGAGACCCAGTACTTC.

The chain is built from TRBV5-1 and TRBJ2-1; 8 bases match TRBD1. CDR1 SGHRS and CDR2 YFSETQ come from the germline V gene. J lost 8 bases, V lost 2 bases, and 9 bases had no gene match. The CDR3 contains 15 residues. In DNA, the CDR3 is TGCGCCAGCAGCTTACACAGGGGGAGAAGGGATGAGCAGTTCTTC. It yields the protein CASSLHRGRRDEQFF.

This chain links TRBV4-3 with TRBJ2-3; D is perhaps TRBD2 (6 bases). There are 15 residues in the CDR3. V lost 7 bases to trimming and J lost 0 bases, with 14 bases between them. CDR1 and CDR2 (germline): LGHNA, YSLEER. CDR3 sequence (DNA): TGCGCCAGCACCCTTAGCGGAACTAGCACAGATACGCAGTATTTT. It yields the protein CASTLSGTSTDTQYF.

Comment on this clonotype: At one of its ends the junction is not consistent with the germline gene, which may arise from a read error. CDR3: CASSLPSNEQYF. As DNA, the CDR3 is TGCGCCAGCAGCTTGCCCTCCAACGAGCAGTACTTC. J is TRBJ2-7 and V is TRBV5-1; D is unresolved. The CDR3 runs to 12 residues. Germline lookup yields CDR1 SGHRS and CDR2 YFSETQ.

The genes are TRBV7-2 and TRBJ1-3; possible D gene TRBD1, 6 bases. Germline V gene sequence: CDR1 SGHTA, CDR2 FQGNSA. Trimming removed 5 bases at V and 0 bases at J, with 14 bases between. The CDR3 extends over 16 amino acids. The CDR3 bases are TGTGCCAGCAGCAGCGGGGGACAAATCTCTGGAAACACCATATATTTT. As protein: CASSSGGQISGNTIYF.

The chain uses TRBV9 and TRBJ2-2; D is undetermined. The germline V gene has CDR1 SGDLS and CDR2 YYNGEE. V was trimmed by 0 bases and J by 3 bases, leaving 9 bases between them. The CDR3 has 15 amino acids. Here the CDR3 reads CASSVASVDTGELFF. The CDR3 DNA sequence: TGTGCCAGCAGCGTAGCCAGCGTCGACACCGGGGAGCTGTTTTTT.

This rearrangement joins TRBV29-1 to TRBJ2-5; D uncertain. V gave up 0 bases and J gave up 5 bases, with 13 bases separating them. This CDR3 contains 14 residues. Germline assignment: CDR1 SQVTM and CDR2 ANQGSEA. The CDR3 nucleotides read TGCAGCGTTGAAGATTTATTCCCGAGGGAGACCCAGTACTTC. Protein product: CSVEDLFPRETQYF.

The CDR3 nucleotides read TGTGCCAGCAGTAAAACAGGAGGAACTAATGAAAAACTGTTTTTT. It codes for CASSKTGGTNEKLFF. The V gene is TRBV27, the J gene TRBJ1-4, with D possibly matching TRBD1 (5 bases). Germline CDR1 and CDR2: MNHEY and SMNVEV (reference sequence). The CDR3 is 15 residues long. V was trimmed by 5 bases and J by 1 base, leaving 11 bases between them.

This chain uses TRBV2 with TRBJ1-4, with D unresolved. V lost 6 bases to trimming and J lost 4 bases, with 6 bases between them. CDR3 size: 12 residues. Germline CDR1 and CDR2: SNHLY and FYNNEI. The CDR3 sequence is CASRVLNEKLFF. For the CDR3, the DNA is TGTGCCAGCAGGGTCCTTAATGAAAAACTGTTTTTT.

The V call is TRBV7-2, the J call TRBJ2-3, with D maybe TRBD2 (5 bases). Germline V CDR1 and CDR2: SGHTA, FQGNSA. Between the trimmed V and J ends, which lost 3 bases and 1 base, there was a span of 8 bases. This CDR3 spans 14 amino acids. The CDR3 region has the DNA TGTGCCAGCAGCTTCAAGGAGGGCACAGATACGCAGTATTTT. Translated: CASSFKEGTDTQYF. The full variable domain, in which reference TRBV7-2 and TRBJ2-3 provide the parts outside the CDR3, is GAGVSQSPSNKVTEKGKDVELRCDPISGHTALYWYRQSLGQGLEFLIYFQGNSAPDKSGLPSDRFSAERTGGSVSTLTIQRTQQEDSAVYLCASSFKEGTDTQYFGPGTRLTVL.